The entry that follows covers one TCR beta chain sequence. The sample originates from a study of shared clonotypes between healthy human individuals. The CDR3 has 15 amino acids. CDR1 and CDR2 from the germline V gene are ENHRY and SYGVKD. V was shortened by 4 bases and J by 8 bases, with 15 bases between the two germline ends. Using immunoSEQ multiplex PCR, the repertoire was profiled, and TCRdb retains in-frame clones only, with some absent. Seen here are roughly 1,100,000 clones, approximately 76% observed once, and the top ten hold 1.4% to 1.5%. This receptor was taken from a young man in good health. Sequencing was carried out using memory CD4+ T cells sorted from blood. Indicated subset: CD45RA-negative fraction. The chain couples TRBV10-3 to TRBJ1-6, with D perhaps matching TRBD1 (6 bases). CDR3 in amino acids: CAISAGASKDSPLHF. CDR3 DNA sequence: TGTGCCATCAGTGCGGGGGCAAGTAAGGATTCACCCCTCCACTTT.